This T cell receptor (beta chain) was observed in a study of blood T cell repertoires in COVID-19. Across the study: Samples representing acute and convalescent COVID-19 were sourced from the United States, Italy and Spain. PBMCs, B-cell-depleted T cells, or T cells were the source of the cDNA or gDNA that made up the material.

Trimming shortened V by 3 bases and J by 6 bases, and 9 bases separated the two germline ends. This CDR3 has 13 residues. From germline, CDR1 is KGHDR and CDR2 SFDVKD. Method: immunoSEQ multiplex PCR; TCRdb's copy keeps in-frame clones and lacks some. There are about 110,000 clones in the sample; about two thirds occur only once, and around 0.9% lies in the top ten. The source of this sequence is a human donor with acute or convalescent COVID-19. The donor label of this sample is uncertain. The chain recombines TRBV24-1 with TRBJ2-3; D gene ambiguous. The sample comprised peripheral blood. CDR3: CATSDPRSDTQYF. The CDR3, as DNA: TGTGCCACCAGTGATCCCCGGTCCGATACGCAGTATTTT.